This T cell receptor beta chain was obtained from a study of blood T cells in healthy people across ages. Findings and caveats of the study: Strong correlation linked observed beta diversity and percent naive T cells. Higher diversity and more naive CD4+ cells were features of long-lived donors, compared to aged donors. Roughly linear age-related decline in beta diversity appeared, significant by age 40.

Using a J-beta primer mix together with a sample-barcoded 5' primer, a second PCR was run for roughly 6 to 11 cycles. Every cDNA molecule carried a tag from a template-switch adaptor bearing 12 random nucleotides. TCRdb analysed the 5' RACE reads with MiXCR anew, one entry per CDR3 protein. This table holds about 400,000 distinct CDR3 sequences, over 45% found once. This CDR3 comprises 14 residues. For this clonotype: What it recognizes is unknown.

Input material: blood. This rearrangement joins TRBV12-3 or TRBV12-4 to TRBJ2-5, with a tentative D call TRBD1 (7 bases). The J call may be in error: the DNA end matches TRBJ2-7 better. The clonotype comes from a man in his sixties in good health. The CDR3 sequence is CASSQQGTLAEQYF. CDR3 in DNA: TGTGCCAGCAGCCAACAGGGGACTTTGGCCGAGCAGTACTTC.